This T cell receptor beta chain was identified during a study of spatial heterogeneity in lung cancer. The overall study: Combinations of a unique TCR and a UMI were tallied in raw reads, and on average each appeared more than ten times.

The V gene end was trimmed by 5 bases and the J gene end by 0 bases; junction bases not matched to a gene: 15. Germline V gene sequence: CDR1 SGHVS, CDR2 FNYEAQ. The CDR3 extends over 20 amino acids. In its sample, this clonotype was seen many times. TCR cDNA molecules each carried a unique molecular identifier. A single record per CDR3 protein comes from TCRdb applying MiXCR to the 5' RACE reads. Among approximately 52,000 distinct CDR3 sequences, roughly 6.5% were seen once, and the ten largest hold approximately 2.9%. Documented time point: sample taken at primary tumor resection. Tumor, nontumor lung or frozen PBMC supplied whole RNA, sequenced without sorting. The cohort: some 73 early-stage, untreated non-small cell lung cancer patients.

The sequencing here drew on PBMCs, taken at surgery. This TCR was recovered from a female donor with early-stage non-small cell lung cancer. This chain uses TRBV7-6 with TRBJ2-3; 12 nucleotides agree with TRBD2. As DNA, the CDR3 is TGTGCCAGCAGCCACCCGGGAAGGACTAGCGGGGCTCCTAGCACAGATACGCAGTATTTT. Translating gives CASSHPGRTSGAPSTDTQYF.